This entry lists 28 T cell receptor beta chains sequenced from one sample in a study of blood T cells in healthy people across ages. Together with a sample-barcoded 5' primer, a J-beta primer mix was included in a second PCR lasting roughly 6 to 12 cycles. One entry per CDR3 protein, called by TCRdb with MiXCR from the 5' RACE reads. The top ten clones hold roughly an eighth of a sample with 800,000 to 1,000,000 distinct CDR3 sequences, roughly 52% of them seen once. Source material: blood. Source of these receptors: a man under 40 in good health.

V and J are TRBV29-1 and TRBJ2-2; maybe TRBD2 (5 bases). This CDR3 is 16 amino acids long. The V end lost 2 bases, the J end lost 4 bases, and 17 bases lay between the germline ends. Germline V CDR1 and CDR2: SQVTM, ANQGSEA. CDR3 nucleotide sequence: TGCAGCGTTGAACCCCCCGGGAAGGGTGGCACCGGGGAGCTGTTTTTT. Translation gives CSVEPPGKGGTGELFF.

The genes are TRBV5-1 and TRBJ2-6; D is undetermined. V was pared by 0 bases and J by 0 bases, with 13 bases between. The germline V gene encodes CDR1 SGHRS and CDR2 YFSETQ. This CDR3 spans 18 amino acids. In DNA form, the CDR3 reads TGCGCCAGCAGCTTGGACGGCGTCGCGGCCTCTGGGGCCAACGTCCTGACTTTC. This gives the protein CASSLDGVAASGANVLTF.

The chain links TRBV5-1 to TRBJ2-7; D gene unclear. This CDR3 has 15 amino acids. V was shortened by 2 bases and J by 5 bases, with 17 bases between the two germline ends. The germline gives CDR1 SGHRS, CDR2 YFSETQ. The CDR3 here is CASSLDGGGGDEQYF. CDR3 nucleotide sequence: TGCGCCAGCAGCTTAGATGGCGGTGGTGGCGACGAGCAGTACTTC.

The genes are TRBV5-1 and TRBJ2-3, with 10 bases fitting TRBD1. CDR3 length: 18 amino acids. Unmatched junction bases numbered 18, after V lost 5 bases and J lost 6 bases. CDR1 and CDR2 (germline): SGHRS, YFSETQ. CDR3 sequence (DNA): TGCGCCAGCAGAACAGCAACTCCGGGGACAGGGGTAGGGGATACGCAGTATTTT. Encoded protein: CASRTATPGTGVGDTQYF.

The chain has TRBV10-3 and TRBJ1-1; the match to TRBD1 covers 7 bases. CDR1 and CDR2 (germline): ENHRY, SYGVKD. Trimming at V came to 9 bases and at J to 4 bases, leaving 8 bases not matched to a gene. The CDR3 runs 13 residues. The CDR3 loop is CAIRTGGFTEAFF. The CDR3 DNA sequence: TGTGCCATACGGACAGGAGGGTTCACTGAAGCTTTCTTT.

The chain employs TRBV5-6 and TRBJ1-1; D not resolved. Trimming shortened V by 0 bases and J by 0 bases, and 12 bases separated the two germline ends. Germline V gene data show CDR1 as SGHDT and CDR2 as YYEEEE. The CDR3 consists of 16 residues. The CDR3 spells CASSLVGSVMNTEAFF. The CDR3 region has the DNA TGTGCCAGCAGCTTGGTTGGTTCAGTGATGAACACTGAAGCTTTCTTT.

V usage is TRBV20-1 and J usage is TRBJ1-6, with D uncertain. The CDR3 is 17 residues long. Trimming cost V 2 bases and J 0 bases, with 14 bases left between them. The germline V gene encodes CDR1 DFQATT and CDR2 SNEGSKA (reference sequence). This CDR3 reads CSARPRPLNSYNSPLHF. The CDR3 nucleotides are TGCAGTGCTAGACCCAGACCCTTGAACTCCTATAATTCACCCCTCCACTTT.

The genes are TRBV4-3 and TRBJ1-2; possible D gene TRBD1, 5 bases. Germline loops: CDR1 LGHNA, CDR2 YSLEER. The ends were cut back, 0 bases at V and 7 bases at J, with 12 bases in the middle. The CDR3 runs to 14 residues. For the CDR3, the DNA is TGCGCCAGCAGCCAAGATCGGAGGGACGCTGGCTACACCTTC. As protein: CASSQDRRDAGYTF.

The V gene is TRBV5-1, the J gene TRBJ1-1; 7 bases map to TRBD1. Germline V CDR1 and CDR2: SGHRS, YFSETQ. The CDR3 spans 16 residues. After removal of 5 bases from V and 1 base from J, the junction contained 11 bases not matched to a gene. This chain's CDR3 is CASRDRGREGNTEAFF. In nucleotides, the CDR3 is TGCGCCAGCAGGGATAGGGGGCGCGAGGGGAACACTGAAGCTTTCTTT.

This sequence joins TRBV6-2 or TRBV6-3 and TRBJ2-7, with a tentative D call TRBD1 (6 bases). V was clipped by 0 bases and J by 0 bases, with 9 bases between them. This CDR3 comprises 15 residues. Germline V gives CDR1 MNHEY, CDR2 SVGEGT. This CDR3 reads CASSYSRDNSYEQYF. DNA of the CDR3: TGTGCCAGCAGTTACTCCCGGGACAACTCCTACGAGCAGTACTTC.

The chain joins TRBV5-1 to TRBJ2-1, with a weak D call TRBD2 (5 bases). Trimming removed 5 bases at V and 8 bases at J, with 11 bases between. This CDR3 is 12 amino acids long. CDR1 and CDR2 from the germline V gene are SGHRS and YFSETQ. CDR3 bases: TGCGCCAGCAGGCGGGTTGATGATGAGCAGTTCTTC. Protein sequence: CASRRVDDEQFF.

The V call is TRBV4-2, the J call TRBJ2-1; 8 bases line up with TRBD2. Germline V gives CDR1 LGHNA, CDR2 YNFKEQ. This CDR3 region has 16 residues. V was clipped by 5 bases and J by 0 bases; unmatched bases: 6. The CDR3 DNA reads TGTGCCAGCAGCGAGGAGCGGGGGAGCTCCTACAATGAGCAGTTCTTC. It translates to CASSEERGSSYNEQFF.

V usage is TRBV7-2 and J usage is TRBJ2-5; D is undetermined. Germline CDR1 is SGHTA and CDR2 is FQGNSA. This CDR3 is 12 amino acids long. V was cut by 1 base and J by 7 bases, with 7 bases left in between. Here the CDR3 reads CASSLDGWTQYF. The CDR3 nucleotides read TGTGCCAGCAGCTTAGACGGGTGGACCCAGTACTTC.

This chain joins TRBV5-1 and TRBJ2-5; D possibly corresponds to TRBD1 (6 bases). Deletions cut 0 bases from V and 0 bases from J, with 12 bases between. This CDR3 region has 16 residues. CDR1 is SGHRS, CDR2 YFSETQ, per germline. The CDR3 is CASSLAAGAYQETQYF. Here the CDR3 DNA reads TGCGCCAGCAGCTTGGCCGCAGGGGCGTACCAAGAGACCCAGTACTTC.

This clonotype was found a few times. This rearrangement joins TRBV5-6 to TRBJ1-5; D uncertain. Germline V gene lookup returns CDR1 SGHDT and CDR2 YYEEEE. The CDR3 is made up of 16 amino acids. V was shortened by 2 bases and J by 0 bases, with 12 bases between the two germline ends. The DNA of the CDR3 is TGTGCCAGCAGCTTAAATCCAGGTTATAGCAATCAGCCCCAGCATTTT. Translated: CASSLNPGYSNQPQHF.

This clonotype has just a few counts. This chain links TRBV11-3 with TRBJ2-1, with D hard to call. Deletions cut 3 bases from V and 4 bases from J, with 7 bases between. The V gene's germline CDR1 is SGHNT and CDR2 YENEEA. This CDR3 spans 13 amino acids. The CDR3 DNA follows: TGTGCCAGCAGCTTTCCCCCATACAATGAGCAGTTCTTC. This codes for CASSFPPYNEQFF.

J is TRBJ2-7 and V is TRBV4-2; the match to TRBD1 covers 7 bases. The CDR3 contains 15 residues. Losses at the gene ends were 0 bases for V and 3 bases for J; bases not matched to a gene: 5. Germline CDR1 and CDR2: LGHNA and YNFKEQ. CDR3 DNA: TGTGCCAGCAGCCAAGAGACTACAGGGGACTACGAGCAGTACTTC. Protein sequence: CASSQETTGDYEQYF.

The CDR3 region is CASSLGLAGDRTDTQYF. CDR3 coding DNA: TGTGCCAGCAGCCTGGGACTAGCGGGGGACCGCACAGATACGCAGTATTTT. The chain couples TRBV13 to TRBJ2-3, with TRBD2 identical over 14 bases. Trimming took 5 bases from V and 1 from J; bases not matched to a gene: 5. CDR3 size: 17 residues. Germline CDR1 is PRHDT and CDR2 is FYEKMQ (reference sequence).

This clonotype has at least ten counts. The rearrangement joins TRBV7-9 to TRBJ2-3; perhaps D is TRBD1 or TRBD2 (5 bases each). CDR1 and CDR2 (germline): SEHNR, FQNEAQ (reference sequence). This CDR3 is built from 13 residues. Trimming removed 5 bases at V and 4 bases at J, with 10 bases between. The CDR3 coding sequence is TGTGCCAGCAGCCCGGGGACGGCAGATACGCAGTATTTT. Translation gives CASSPGTADTQYF.

The CDR3 is CSVEQLQGNTEAFF. The DNA for the CDR3 is TGCAGCGTTGAACAGTTACAGGGGAACACTGAAGCTTTCTTT. The genes are TRBV29-1 and TRBJ1-1; possibly TRBD1 for D (6 bases). This CDR3 contains 14 residues. The germline V and J ends were trimmed by 2 bases and 1 base, with 11 bases remaining between them. Per the germline V gene, CDR1 is SQVTM and CDR2 is ANQGSEA.

This clonotype was counted between two and nine times. CDR3 DNA sequence: TGTGCCAGCAGCTTAGCCCAGGGTGGAGGCGCGCAGTATTTT. It encodes CASSLAQGGGAQYF. The rearrangement uses TRBV7-2 and TRBJ2-3; D may correspond to TRBD1 or TRBD2 (5 bases each). The CDR3 runs 14 residues. Germline V lookup: CDR1 SGHTA, CDR2 FQGNSA. The V end was cut by 0 bases, the J end by 10 bases, with 14 bases between.

The chain recombines TRBV2 with TRBJ2-3; 8 positions agree with TRBD2. The germline V gene encodes CDR1 SNHLY and CDR2 FYNNEI. The CDR3 length is 16 residues. Unmatched junction bases numbered 8, after V lost 6 bases and J lost 0 bases. CDR3 sequence: CASRLALAESTDTQYF. CDR3 sequence (DNA): TGTGCCAGCAGGCTGGCACTAGCGGAAAGCACAGATACGCAGTATTTT.

V and J are TRBV11-2 and TRBJ1-3; D gene unclear. The V end lost 0 bases, the J end lost 0 bases, and 6 bases lay between the germline ends. Looked up from germline, CDR1 is SGHAT and CDR2 is FQNNGV. This CDR3 comprises 15 residues. CDR3 residues: CASSLDGSSGNTIYF. The CDR3 DNA sequence: TGTGCCAGCAGCTTAGACGGGAGCTCTGGAAACACCATATATTTT.

V gene TRBV18 combines with J gene TRBJ2-1; 7 bases are shared with TRBD1. The germline CDR1 and CDR2 sequences are KGHSH and LQKENI. V shed 2 bases, J shed 4 bases, and the junction held 5 bases outside the gene matches. The CDR3 loop spans 15 amino acids. DNA for the CDR3: TGTGCCAGCTCACCAAGGGACAGCCTGTACAATGAGCAGTTCTTC. It is translated as CASSPRDSLYNEQFF.

The genes are TRBV7-2 and TRBJ2-3; 11 bases are shared with TRBD2. Unmatched junction bases numbered 7, after V lost 3 bases and J lost 14 bases. CDR3 length equals 13 residues. The germline V gene has CDR1 SGHTA and CDR2 FQGNSA. The DNA of the CDR3 is TGTGCCAGCAGCTTCACTAGCGGGGGTCGACCGTATTTT. Translating it yields CASSFTSGGRPYF.

The chain joins TRBV4-2 to TRBJ2-7; 7 bases align to TRBD2. J was trimmed by 4 bases and V by 2 bases; bases with no gene match: 17. CDR1 LGHNA and CDR2 YNFKEQ come from the germline V gene. The CDR3 loop spans 18 amino acids. CDR3 nucleotides: TGTGCCAGCAGCCAACTGGTGGGGGGGGGTCTAGTATCGTACGAGCAGTACTTC. It encodes CASSQLVGGGLVSYEQYF.

In this sample, this clonotype turned up once. The chain combines TRBV20-1 with TRBJ2-3; no reliable D call. Germline values: CDR1 DFQATT, CDR2 SNEGSKA (reference sequence). V lost 4 bases, J lost 2 bases, and 16 bases lay in between. CDR3 length: 15 amino acids. DNA for the CDR3: TGCAGTGCTACAACTTATATTCCCCCCACAGATACGCAGTATTTT. This codes for CSATTYIPPTDTQYF.

This clonotype was observed at least ten times. The chain links TRBV24-1 to TRBJ2-7, with D possibly being TRBD2 (6 bases). This CDR3 has 13 residues. V was cut by 7 bases and J by 3 bases, with 12 bases left in between. The germline CDR1 and CDR2 sequences are KGHDR and SFDVKD. CDR3 sequence reads: CATRGGDGYEQYF. The CDR3, as DNA: TGTGCCACCAGAGGCGGGGACGGCTACGAGCAGTACTTC.